Listed below are T cell receptor beta chains from one sample, sequenced in a study of identical twins. Via MiXCR, TCRdb re-called the 5' RACE reads, giving one row per CDR3 protein. The repertoire holds 600,000 to 800,000 distinct CDR3 sequences, less than 25% seen once, with 4% to 4.5% in the top ten. The data were also submitted as part of a second study, on T cells expressing NK-cell markers.

The material sequenced was PBMCs. Every receptor here comes from a woman between 18 and 29 years old in good health. The CDR3 runs from the conserved cysteine through the conserved F or W. Each record gives: V gene, clone size, D gene, J gene, CDR3 protein, CDR3 DNA. A D gene is named only where the DNA matches it firmly. The listing skips clone size in some rows; elsewhere it reads once, few, many or a size class.

V gene: TRBV18
clone size: few
D gene: -
J gene: TRBJ2-7
CDR3 protein: CASSPEGEQYF
CDR3 DNA: TGTGCCAGCTCACCAGAGGGCGAGCAGTACTTC

V gene: TRBV12-3/TRBV12-4
clone size: -
D gene: -
J gene: TRBJ1-3
CDR3 protein: CASTPGNTIYF
CDR3 DNA: TGTGCCAGCACACCCGGAAACACCATATATTTT

V gene: TRBV9
clone size: -
D gene: -
J gene: TRBJ2-3
CDR3 protein: CASSVVGSVTDTQYF
CDR3 DNA: TGTGCCAGCAGCGTAGTGGGGTCAGTTACAGATACGCAGTATTTT

V gene: TRBV20-1
clone size: few
D gene: TRBD2
J gene: TRBJ2-7
CDR3 protein: CSARKRSGGLPYEQYF
CDR3 DNA: TGCAGTGCACGTAAGCGGTCGGGAGGGCTTCCCTACGAGCAGTACTTC

V gene: TRBV20-1
clone size: many
D gene: -
J gene: TRBJ1-5
CDR3 protein: CSARAGQPQHF
CDR3 DNA: TGCAGTGCTAGAGCGGGACAGCCCCAGCATTTT

V gene: TRBV29-1
clone size: few
D gene: TRBD2
J gene: TRBJ2-1
CDR3 protein: CSVEVGLAKTEQFF
CDR3 DNA: TGCAGCGTTGAAGTGGGACTAGCTAAAACAGAGCAGTTCTTC

V gene: TRBV3-1
clone size: -
D gene: TRBD1
J gene: TRBJ2-7
CDR3 protein: CASSPRGQGGEQYF
CDR3 DNA: TGTGCCAGCAGCCCACGGGGACAGGGGGGCGAGCAGTACTTC

V gene: TRBV20-1
clone size: -
D gene: -
J gene: TRBJ2-7
CDR3 protein: CSARQVTYEQYF
CDR3 DNA: TGCAGTGCTAGACAAGTTACCTACGAGCAGTACTTC

V gene: TRBV12-3/TRBV12-4
clone size: few
D gene: TRBD2
J gene: TRBJ2-1
CDR3 protein: CASRLAGGIYEQFF
CDR3 DNA: TGTGCCAGCAGGCTAGCGGGAGGGATCTATGAGCAGTTCTTC

V gene: TRBV7-9
clone size: many
D gene: -
J gene: TRBJ1-1
CDR3 protein: CASTLLIQGGTEAFF
CDR3 DNA: TGTGCCAGCACCCTATTGATACAGGGAGGGACTGAAGCTTTCTTT

V gene: TRBV7-2
clone size: few
D gene: -
J gene: TRBJ2-3
CDR3 protein: CASSFGYTQYF
CDR3 DNA: TGTGCCAGCAGCTTCGGCTATACGCAGTATTTT

V gene: TRBV7-2
clone size: -
D gene: -
J gene: TRBJ1-5
CDR3 protein: CASSLGQAVFQPQHF
CDR3 DNA: TGTGCCAGCAGCTTAGGACAGGCCGTTTTTCAGCCCCAGCATTTT

V gene: TRBV20-1
clone size: -
D gene: -
J gene: TRBJ2-4
CDR3 protein: CSARDHRGMGTKNIQYF
CDR3 DNA: TGCAGTGCTAGAGATCATCGGGGAATGGGGACCAAAAACATTCAGTACTTC

V gene: TRBV18
clone size: -
D gene: -
J gene: TRBJ2-3
CDR3 protein: CASTPPSTDTQYF
CDR3 DNA: TGTGCCAGCACTCCACCTAGCACAGATACGCAGTATTTT

V gene: TRBV7-9
clone size: few
D gene: TRBD2
J gene: TRBJ2-7
CDR3 protein: CASSSSLAGGPLNEQYF
CDR3 DNA: TGTGCCAGCAGCTCGTCCCTTGCGGGAGGGCCTCTGAACGAGCAGTACTTC

V gene: TRBV7-3
clone size: few
D gene: -
J gene: TRBJ1-2
CDR3 protein: CASSLDGGPYGYTF
CDR3 DNA: TGTGCCAGCAGCTTAGACGGCGGTCCCTATGGCTACACCTTC

V gene: TRBV6-2/TRBV6-3
clone size: -
D gene: -
J gene: TRBJ2-1
CDR3 protein: CASKAVGELFF
CDR3 DNA: TGTGCCAGCAAGGCCGTGGGCGAGCTGTTCTTC

V gene: TRBV11-1
clone size: -
D gene: -
J gene: TRBJ2-5
CDR3 protein: CASSPSRGRETQYF
CDR3 DNA: TGTGCCAGCAGCCCTTCCAGGGGTCGGGAGACCCAGTACTTC

V gene: TRBV7-2
clone size: -
D gene: TRBD1
J gene: TRBJ2-5
CDR3 protein: CASSLGGDRVMGTQYF
CDR3 DNA: TGTGCCAGCAGCCTTGGAGGGGACAGGGTGATGGGGACCCAGTACTTC

V gene: TRBV20-1
clone size: few
D gene: TRBD2
J gene: TRBJ2-3
CDR3 protein: CSAHGLAGGDTQYF
CDR3 DNA: TGCAGTGCCCACGGACTAGCGGGGGGAGATACGCAGTATTTT

V gene: TRBV24-1
clone size: few
D gene: -
J gene: TRBJ2-3
CDR3 protein: CATSTSGRLTDTQYF
CDR3 DNA: TGTGCCACCAGTACGTCCGGACGCCTCACAGATACGCAGTATTTT

V gene: TRBV12-3/TRBV12-4
clone size: -
D gene: TRBD1
J gene: TRBJ2-1
CDR3 protein: CASRQGAYNEQFF
CDR3 DNA: TGTGCCAGCAGGCAGGGGGCTTACAATGAGCAGTTCTTC

V gene: TRBV6-5
clone size: few
D gene: TRBD2
J gene: TRBJ2-5
CDR3 protein: CASSYTPGTSFYQETQYF
CDR3 DNA: TGTGCCAGCAGTTACACTCCCGGGACTAGTTTCTACCAAGAGACCCAGTACTTC

V gene: TRBV5-1
clone size: -
D gene: TRBD2
J gene: TRBJ2-3
CDR3 protein: CASSHRGDYLDTQYF
CDR3 DNA: TGCGCCAGCAGCCACCGCGGGGACTACCTAGATACGCAGTATTTT

V gene: TRBV12-3/TRBV12-4
clone size: -
D gene: -
J gene: TRBJ2-3
CDR3 protein: CASSRVPDTQYF
CDR3 DNA: TGTGCCAGCAGTAGAGTCCCAGATACGCAGTATTTT

V gene: TRBV5-6
clone size: many
D gene: -
J gene: TRBJ1-1
CDR3 protein: CASSLGRRGTEAFF
CDR3 DNA: TGTGCCAGCAGCCTTGGAAGGAGGGGCACTGAAGCTTTCTTT

V gene: TRBV4-2
clone size: -
D gene: -
J gene: TRBJ2-1
CDR3 protein: CASSQAWGNEQFF
CDR3 DNA: TGTGCCAGCAGCCAGGCCTGGGGAAATGAGCAGTTCTTC

V gene: TRBV12-3/TRBV12-4
clone size: many
D gene: -
J gene: TRBJ2-6
CDR3 protein: CASKAHLSGANVLTF
CDR3 DNA: TGTGCCAGCAAGGCACATCTCTCTGGGGCCAACGTCCTGACTTTC

V gene: TRBV7-2
clone size: -
D gene: -
J gene: TRBJ2-5
CDR3 protein: CASSLKVRETQYF
CDR3 DNA: TGTGCCAGCAGCTTAAAAGTGAGGGAGACCCAGTACTTC

V gene: TRBV3-1
clone size: -
D gene: -
J gene: TRBJ2-1
CDR3 protein: CASRRGAGASSYNEQFF
CDR3 DNA: TGTGCCAGCAGACGAGGGGCGGGCGCGAGCTCCTACAATGAGCAGTTCTTC

V gene: TRBV10-1
clone size: few
D gene: -
J gene: TRBJ2-3
CDR3 protein: CASSESTGFTDTQYF
CDR3 DNA: TGCGCCAGCAGTGAGTCGACTGGCTTCACAGATACGCAGTATTTT

V gene: TRBV20-1
clone size: few
D gene: -
J gene: TRBJ1-2
CDR3 protein: CSARVMGVHGYTF
CDR3 DNA: TGCAGTGCTAGAGTCATGGGGGTCCATGGCTACACCTTC

V gene: TRBV7-2
clone size: -
D gene: -
J gene: TRBJ2-7
CDR3 protein: CASSLRLPISSYEQYF
CDR3 DNA: TGTGCCAGCAGCTTAAGACTCCCAATAAGCTCCTACGAGCAGTACTTC

V gene: TRBV6-1
clone size: few
D gene: -
J gene: TRBJ2-7
CDR3 protein: CASRGGWGLLDEQYF
CDR3 DNA: TGTGCCAGCAGAGGTGGGTGGGGGCTTCTTGACGAGCAGTACTTC

V gene: TRBV7-2
clone size: -
D gene: TRBD1
J gene: TRBJ2-5
CDR3 protein: CASSSRIRQGEETQYF
CDR3 DNA: TGTGCCAGCAGCTCAAGAATCCGACAGGGGGAAGAGACCCAGTACTTC

V gene: TRBV10-3
clone size: -
D gene: TRBD1
J gene: TRBJ1-5
CDR3 protein: CAISDRDRGNQPQHF
CDR3 DNA: TGTGCCATCAGTGACCGGGACAGGGGTAATCAGCCCCAGCATTTT

V gene: TRBV7-9
clone size: -
D gene: TRBD2
J gene: TRBJ2-7
CDR3 protein: CASSPRTSGRVYEQYF
CDR3 DNA: TGTGCCAGCAGCCCGCGGACTAGCGGGAGAGTCTACGAGCAGTACTTC

V gene: TRBV29-1
clone size: -
D gene: -
J gene: TRBJ2-7
CDR3 protein: CSVAGDPTSYEQYF
CDR3 DNA: TGCAGCGTTGCTGGGGACCCAACCTCCTACGAGCAGTACTTC

V gene: TRBV12-3/TRBV12-4
clone size: -
D gene: TRBD2
J gene: TRBJ2-7
CDR3 protein: CASSETNSGGGSYEQYF
CDR3 DNA: TGTGCCAGCAGTGAGACAAATAGCGGGGGGGGCTCCTACGAGCAGTACTTC

V gene: TRBV29-1
clone size: -
D gene: -
J gene: TRBJ2-3
CDR3 protein: CSTRAASTDTQYF
CDR3 DNA: TGCAGCACGAGAGCGGCTAGCACAGATACGCAGTATTTT

V gene: TRBV20-1
clone size: -
D gene: TRBD2
J gene: TRBJ2-7
CDR3 protein: CSARDILAVTYEQYF
CDR3 DNA: TGCAGTGCTAGAGATATACTAGCGGTAACCTACGAGCAGTACTTC

V gene: TRBV27
clone size: few
D gene: -
J gene: TRBJ2-7
CDR3 protein: CASSLQADSYEQYF
CDR3 DNA: TGTGCCAGCAGTTTACAAGCGGACTCCTACGAGCAGTACTTC

V gene: TRBV20-1
clone size: -
D gene: -
J gene: TRBJ2-1
CDR3 protein: CSARGQGSSNEQFF
CDR3 DNA: TGCAGTGCTAGAGGGCAGGGATCAAGCAATGAGCAGTTCTTC

V gene: TRBV7-2
clone size: -
D gene: TRBD2
J gene: TRBJ2-3
CDR3 protein: CASSLLAGAGGTQYF
CDR3 DNA: TGTGCCAGCAGCTTACTAGCGGGAGCTGGTGGTACGCAGTATTTT

V gene: TRBV7-9
clone size: many
D gene: -
J gene: TRBJ2-6
CDR3 protein: CASSLGGSGANVLTF
CDR3 DNA: TGTGCCAGCAGCCTAGGGGGCTCTGGGGCCAACGTCCTGACTTTC

V gene: TRBV7-2
clone size: few
D gene: -
J gene: TRBJ2-2
CDR3 protein: CASSLVNGSPGELFF
CDR3 DNA: TGTGCCAGCAGCTTAGTCAACGGTTCTCCCGGGGAGCTGTTTTTT

V gene: TRBV15
clone size: -
D gene: -
J gene: TRBJ2-7
CDR3 protein: CATSTATSYEQYF
CDR3 DNA: TGTGCCACCAGCACCGCTACCTCCTACGAGCAGTACTTC

V gene: TRBV7-3
clone size: -
D gene: -
J gene: TRBJ2-7
CDR3 protein: CASSWDGQDEQYF
CDR3 DNA: TGTGCCAGCAGCTGGGACGGCCAAGACGAGCAGTACTTC

V gene: TRBV7-8
clone size: -
D gene: -
J gene: TRBJ2-3
CDR3 protein: CASSPLISSTDTQYF
CDR3 DNA: TGTGCCAGCAGCCCCCTGATTTCTAGCACAGATACGCAGTATTTT

V gene: TRBV12-3/TRBV12-4
clone size: many
D gene: -
J gene: TRBJ1-5
CDR3 protein: CASSTLKDQPQHF
CDR3 DNA: TGTGCCAGCAGTACCCTAAAGGATCAGCCCCAGCATTTT

V gene: TRBV6-1
clone size: few
D gene: TRBD1
J gene: TRBJ2-7
CDR3 protein: CASSPAPSTGTNYEQYF
CDR3 DNA: TGTGCCAGCAGTCCCGCACCCTCGACAGGGACAAACTACGAGCAGTACTTC

V gene: TRBV27
clone size: many
D gene: -
J gene: TRBJ2-1
CDR3 protein: CASNVMGGYNEQFF
CDR3 DNA: TGTGCCAGCAACGTCATGGGGGGCTACAATGAGCAGTTCTTC

V gene: TRBV12-3/TRBV12-4
clone size: -
D gene: -
J gene: TRBJ1-4
CDR3 protein: CASSLQWGEKLFF
CDR3 DNA: TGTGCCAGCAGTTTACAGTGGGGTGAAAAACTGTTTTTT

V gene: TRBV15
clone size: -
D gene: TRBD2
J gene: TRBJ2-3
CDR3 protein: CATSRDLSGLATDTQYF
CDR3 DNA: TGTGCCACCAGCAGAGATTTATCAGGACTAGCAACAGATACGCAGTATTTT

V gene: TRBV5-1
clone size: -
D gene: -
J gene: TRBJ2-2
CDR3 protein: CASIDTPGGNTGELFF
CDR3 DNA: TGCGCCAGCATAGATACACCTGGTGGGAACACCGGGGAGCTGTTTTTT

V gene: TRBV5-1
clone size: few
D gene: -
J gene: TRBJ2-7
CDR3 protein: CASGPDGSGYYEQYF
CDR3 DNA: TGCGCCAGCGGTCCAGATGGCTCTGGGTACTACGAGCAGTACTTC

V gene: TRBV29-1
clone size: few
D gene: -
J gene: TRBJ1-1
CDR3 protein: CSAHRDTEAFF
CDR3 DNA: TGCAGCGCCCACAGGGACACTGAAGCTTTCTTT

V gene: TRBV6-5
clone size: few
D gene: -
J gene: TRBJ1-1
CDR3 protein: CASSYLHSSSEAFF
CDR3 DNA: TGTGCCAGCAGCTACTTACACAGTAGTTCTGAAGCTTTCTTT

V gene: TRBV18
clone size: few
D gene: TRBD1
J gene: TRBJ2-3
CDR3 protein: CASSPTGGRTDTQYF
CDR3 DNA: TGTGCCAGCTCGCCTACAGGGGGACGAACAGATACGCAGTATTTT

V gene: TRBV12-3/TRBV12-4
clone size: few
D gene: TRBD2
J gene: TRBJ2-7
CDR3 protein: CASSSGVRASGDNEQYF
CDR3 DNA: TGTGCCAGCAGTTCCGGGGTAAGGGCTAGCGGGGACAACGAGCAGTACTTC